This is a list of T cell receptor beta chains from one sample in a study of response to subunit inactivated influenza vaccine. MiXCR, applied by TCRdb to the RT-PCR reads, yields one record per CDR3 protein. This sample has around 710,000 distinct CDR3 sequences; about 15% occur once, and the top ten carry 5.5% to 8%. Sample: PBMCs from blood, taken approximately 15 days before vaccination. The receptor set was obtained from a man over 45 who received an inactivated influenza vaccine. Both conserved end residues are part of each CDR3. The D gene is left open where the match is weak. Only part of the rows carry a size: once, few, many, or a class if the clone is expanded.

clone_size: few
d_call: TRBD2
j_call: TRBJ2-5
v_call: TRBV7-2
cdr3_nt: TGTGCCAGCAGCTTAGCGAGTGTGACTAGCGGGGGTGAGACCCAGTACTTC
cdr3_aa: CASSLASVTSGGETQYF

clone_size: NA
d_call: NA
j_call: TRBJ2-5
v_call: TRBV3-1
cdr3_nt: TGTGCCAGCAGCCAAGATTGGGTAGGGAACCAAGAGACCCAGTACTTC
cdr3_aa: CASSQDWVGNQETQYF

clone_size: few
d_call: NA
j_call: TRBJ2-7
v_call: TRBV2
cdr3_nt: TGTGCCAGCAGTGAAGTATACGAGCAGTACTTC
cdr3_aa: CASSEVYEQYF

clone_size: NA
d_call: NA
j_call: TRBJ1-1
v_call: TRBV5-5
cdr3_nt: TGTGCCAGCAGCTCGGAAACTACTGAAGCTTTCTTT
cdr3_aa: CASSSETTEAFF

clone_size: few
d_call: NA
j_call: TRBJ1-2
v_call: TRBV28
cdr3_nt: TGTGCCAGCAGGTCTGGGGAGAACTATGGCTACACCTTC
cdr3_aa: CASRSGENYGYTF

clone_size: few
d_call: NA
j_call: TRBJ2-3
v_call: TRBV12-3/TRBV12-4
cdr3_nt: TGTGCCAGCAGTCCGGAAGGTTTGAGCACCGATACGCAGTATTTT
cdr3_aa: CASSPEGLSTDTQYF

clone_size: NA
d_call: TRBD2
j_call: TRBJ2-2
v_call: TRBV20-1
cdr3_nt: TGCAGTGCCACTAGCGGTCAGAACACCGGGGAGCTGTTTTTT
cdr3_aa: CSATSGQNTGELFF

clone_size: many
d_call: TRBD1
j_call: TRBJ1-5
v_call: TRBV7-8
cdr3_nt: TGTGCCAGCAGCCCCGGGACAGGGACTAATCAGCCCCAGCATTTT
cdr3_aa: CASSPGTGTNQPQHF

clone_size: many
d_call: NA
j_call: TRBJ1-1
v_call: TRBV5-6
cdr3_nt: TGTGCCAGCAGCCTCAGGACAACAATGAACACTGAAGCTTTCTTT
cdr3_aa: CASSLRTTMNTEAFF

clone_size: few
d_call: TRBD2
j_call: TRBJ2-7
v_call: TRBV27
cdr3_nt: TGTGCCAGCAGTTTTGCTAGCGGGGGCTACGAGCAGTACTTC
cdr3_aa: CASSFASGGYEQYF

clone_size: few
d_call: NA
j_call: TRBJ1-4
v_call: TRBV5-6
cdr3_nt: TGTGCCAGCAGCTACCTAAAGGAGGGGGATGAAAAACTGTTTTTT
cdr3_aa: CASSYLKEGDEKLFF

clone_size: NA
d_call: TRBD1
j_call: TRBJ1-1
v_call: TRBV7-9
cdr3_nt: TGTGCCAGCAGCTCCCCTCCCGGGACAGGGATGAACACTGAAGCTTTCTTT
cdr3_aa: CASSSPPGTGMNTEAFF

clone_size: few
d_call: TRBD1
j_call: TRBJ2-7
v_call: TRBV11-2
cdr3_nt: TGTGCCAGCAGCCTTGGGACAGGGGGCGCGTCCTACGAGCAGTACTTC
cdr3_aa: CASSLGTGGASYEQYF

clone_size: few
d_call: TRBD1
j_call: TRBJ1-2
v_call: TRBV18
cdr3_nt: TGTGCCAGCTCACCGATCGGGACAGTTGGCTACACCTTC
cdr3_aa: CASSPIGTVGYTF

clone_size: NA
d_call: NA
j_call: TRBJ2-2
v_call: TRBV20-1
cdr3_nt: TGCAGTGTTCACTCCGCGGACACCGGGGAGCTGTTTTTT
cdr3_aa: CSVHSADTGELFF

clone_size: NA
d_call: NA
j_call: TRBJ2-3
v_call: TRBV12-3/TRBV12-4
cdr3_nt: TGTGCCAGCAGTACGATTATAGTTACGCAGTATTTT
cdr3_aa: CASSTIIVTQYF

clone_size: few
d_call: TRBD1
j_call: TRBJ2-5
v_call: TRBV20-1
cdr3_nt: TGCAGTGTTGACAGGGGAATGGGCGGAGAGACCCAGTACTTC
cdr3_aa: CSVDRGMGGETQYF

clone_size: NA
d_call: NA
j_call: TRBJ1-2
v_call: TRBV2
cdr3_nt: TGTGCCAGCAGTGAAGCGCTTAGGGGAGAGGGCTACACCTTC
cdr3_aa: CASSEALRGEGYTF

clone_size: few
d_call: NA
j_call: TRBJ1-1
v_call: TRBV5-1
cdr3_nt: TGCGCCAGCAGCTTGACGGCAGGGGAATGGTTGGCCTCTGAAGCTTTCTTT
cdr3_aa: CASSLTAGEWLASEAFF

clone_size: NA
d_call: TRBD1
j_call: TRBJ2-3
v_call: TRBV12-3/TRBV12-4
cdr3_nt: TGTGCCAGCAGTTTGCAGGGGGCGCTAGCAGATACGCAGTATTTT
cdr3_aa: CASSLQGALADTQYF

clone_size: few
d_call: TRBD2
j_call: TRBJ2-1
v_call: TRBV4-2
cdr3_nt: TGTGCCAGCAGCCAAGGCAGCGGGAGTGCAGGGACCTACAATGAGCAGTTCTTC
cdr3_aa: CASSQGSGSAGTYNEQFF

clone_size: many
d_call: NA
j_call: TRBJ2-6
v_call: TRBV6-5
cdr3_nt: TGTGCCAGCAGTTTTACCTCTGGGGCCAACGTCCTGACTTTC
cdr3_aa: CASSFTSGANVLTF